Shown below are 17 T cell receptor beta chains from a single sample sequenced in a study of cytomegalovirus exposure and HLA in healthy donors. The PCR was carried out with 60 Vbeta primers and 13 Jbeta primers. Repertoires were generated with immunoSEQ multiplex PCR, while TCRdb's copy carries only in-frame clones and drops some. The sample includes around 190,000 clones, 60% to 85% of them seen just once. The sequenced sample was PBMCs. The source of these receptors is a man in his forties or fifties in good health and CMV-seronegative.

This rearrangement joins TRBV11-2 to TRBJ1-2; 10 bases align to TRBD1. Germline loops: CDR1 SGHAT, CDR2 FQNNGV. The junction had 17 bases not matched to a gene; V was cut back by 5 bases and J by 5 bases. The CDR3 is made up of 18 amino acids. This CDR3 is CASSPSPWGQGLGYGYTF. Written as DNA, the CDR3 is TGTGCCAGCAGCCCCTCCCCGTGGGGACAGGGGCTTGGGTATGGCTACACCTTC.

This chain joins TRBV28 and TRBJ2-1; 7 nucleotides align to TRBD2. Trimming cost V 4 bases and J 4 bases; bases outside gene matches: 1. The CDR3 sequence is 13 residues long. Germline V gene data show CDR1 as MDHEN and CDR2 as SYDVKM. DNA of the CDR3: TGTGCCAGCAGTTGGACTAGTTACAATGAGCAGTTCTTC. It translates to CASSWTSYNEQFF.

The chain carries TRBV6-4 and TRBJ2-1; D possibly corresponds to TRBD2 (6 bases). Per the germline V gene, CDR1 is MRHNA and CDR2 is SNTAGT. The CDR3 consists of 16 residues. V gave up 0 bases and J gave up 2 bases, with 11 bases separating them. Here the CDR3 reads CASSDSGGATYNEQFF. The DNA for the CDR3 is TGTGCCAGCAGTGACTCCGGCGGGGCCACCTACAATGAGCAGTTCTTC.

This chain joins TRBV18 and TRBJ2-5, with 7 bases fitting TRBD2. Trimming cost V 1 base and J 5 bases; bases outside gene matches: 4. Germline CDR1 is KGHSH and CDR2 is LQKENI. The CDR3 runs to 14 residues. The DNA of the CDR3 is TGTGCCAGCTCACCACGACGGGGGGACGAGACCCAGTACTTC. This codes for CASSPRRGDETQYF.

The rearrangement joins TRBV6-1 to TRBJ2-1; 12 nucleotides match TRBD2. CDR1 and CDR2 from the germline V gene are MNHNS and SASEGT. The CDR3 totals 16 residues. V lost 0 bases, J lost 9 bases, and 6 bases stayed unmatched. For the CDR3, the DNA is TGTGCCAGCAGTGAAGCCCGACTAGCGGGAGAGGGTGAGCAGTTCTTC. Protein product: CASSEARLAGEGEQFF.

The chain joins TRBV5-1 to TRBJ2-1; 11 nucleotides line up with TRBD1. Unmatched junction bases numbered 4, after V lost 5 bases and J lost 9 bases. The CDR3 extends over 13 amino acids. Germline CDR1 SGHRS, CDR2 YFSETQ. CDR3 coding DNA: TGCGCCAGCAGGTATGGGACAGGGGGTGAGCAGTTCTTC. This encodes CASRYGTGGEQFF.

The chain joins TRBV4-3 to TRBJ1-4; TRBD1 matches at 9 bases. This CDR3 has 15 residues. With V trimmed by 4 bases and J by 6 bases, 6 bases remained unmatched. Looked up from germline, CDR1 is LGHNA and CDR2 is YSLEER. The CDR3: CASSPPTGGDEKLFF. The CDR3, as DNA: TGCGCCAGCAGCCCCCCGACAGGGGGGGATGAAAAACTGTTTTTT.

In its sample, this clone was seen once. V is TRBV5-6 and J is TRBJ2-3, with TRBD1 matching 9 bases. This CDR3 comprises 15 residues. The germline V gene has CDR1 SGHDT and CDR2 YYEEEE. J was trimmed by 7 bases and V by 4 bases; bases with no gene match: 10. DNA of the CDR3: TGTGCCAGCAGCCCCGGGACAGGGAGCCGAAATACGCAGTATTTT. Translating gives CASSPGTGSRNTQYF.

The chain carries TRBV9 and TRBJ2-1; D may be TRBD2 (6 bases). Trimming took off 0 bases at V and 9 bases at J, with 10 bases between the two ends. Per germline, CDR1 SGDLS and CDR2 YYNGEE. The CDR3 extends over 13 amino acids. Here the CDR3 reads CASSVAAGTEQFF. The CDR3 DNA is TGTGCCAGCAGCGTAGCTGCGGGAACTGAGCAGTTCTTC.

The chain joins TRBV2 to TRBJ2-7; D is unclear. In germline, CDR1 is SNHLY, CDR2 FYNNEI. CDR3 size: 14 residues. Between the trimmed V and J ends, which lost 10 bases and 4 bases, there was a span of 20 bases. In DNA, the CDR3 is TGTGCCACTTCCTCCCCCCCCTCACATTACGAGCAGTACTTC. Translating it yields CATSSPPSHYEQYF.

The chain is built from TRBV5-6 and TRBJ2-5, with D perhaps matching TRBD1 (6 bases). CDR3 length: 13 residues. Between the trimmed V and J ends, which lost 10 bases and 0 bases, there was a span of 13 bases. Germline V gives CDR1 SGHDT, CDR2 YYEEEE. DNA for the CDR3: TGTGCCGGGGGACACAGGTACCAAGAGACCCAGTACTTC. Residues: CAGGHRYQETQYF. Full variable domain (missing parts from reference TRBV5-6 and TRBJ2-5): DAGVTQSPTHLIKTRGQQVTLRCSPKSGHDTVSWYQQALGQGPQFIFQYYEEEERQRGNFPDRFSGHQFPNYSSELNVNALLLGDSALYLCAGGHRYQETQYFGPGTRLLVL.

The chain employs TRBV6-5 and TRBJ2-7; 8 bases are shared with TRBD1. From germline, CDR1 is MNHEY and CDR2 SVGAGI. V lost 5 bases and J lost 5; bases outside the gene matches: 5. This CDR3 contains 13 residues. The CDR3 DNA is TGTGCCAGCAGTCCCACAGGGGGGAACGAGCAGTACTTC. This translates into CASSPTGGNEQYF.

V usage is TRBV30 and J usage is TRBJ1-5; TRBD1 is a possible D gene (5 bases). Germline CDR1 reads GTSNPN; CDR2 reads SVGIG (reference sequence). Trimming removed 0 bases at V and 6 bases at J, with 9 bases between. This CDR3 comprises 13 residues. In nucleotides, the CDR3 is TGTGCCTGGAGTGTAAGGGGCAGTCAGCCCCAGCATTTT. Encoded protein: CAWSVRGSQPQHF.

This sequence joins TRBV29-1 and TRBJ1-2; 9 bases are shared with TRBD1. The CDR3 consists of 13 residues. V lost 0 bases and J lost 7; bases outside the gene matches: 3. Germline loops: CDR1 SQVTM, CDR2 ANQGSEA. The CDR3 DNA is TGCAGCGTTGAAGAGTGGACAGGGGTTGGCTACACCTTC. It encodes CSVEEWTGVGYTF.

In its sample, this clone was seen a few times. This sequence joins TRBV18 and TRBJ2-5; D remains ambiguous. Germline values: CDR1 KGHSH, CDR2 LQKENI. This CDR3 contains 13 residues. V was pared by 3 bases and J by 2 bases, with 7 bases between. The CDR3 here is CASSPVQQETQYF. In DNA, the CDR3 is TGTGCCAGCTCACCGGTTCAGCAAGAGACCCAGTACTTC.

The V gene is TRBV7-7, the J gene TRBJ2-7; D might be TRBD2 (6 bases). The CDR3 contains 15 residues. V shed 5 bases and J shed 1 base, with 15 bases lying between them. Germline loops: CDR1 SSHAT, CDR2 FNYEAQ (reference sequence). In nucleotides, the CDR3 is TGTGCCAGCAGCCCAGGACTAACGGGGTCCTACGAGCAGTACTTC. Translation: CASSPGLTGSYEQYF.

This CDR3 is CASSYSMGERYTF. The CDR3 DNA reads TGTGCCAGCAGTTACTCGATGGGAGAACGCTACACCTTC. This sequence joins TRBV6-6 and TRBJ1-2, with D hard to call. This CDR3 is built from 13 residues. Between the trimmed V and J ends, which lost 0 bases and 9 bases, there was a span of 11 bases. CDR1 is MNHNY, CDR2 SVGAGI, per germline (reference sequence).